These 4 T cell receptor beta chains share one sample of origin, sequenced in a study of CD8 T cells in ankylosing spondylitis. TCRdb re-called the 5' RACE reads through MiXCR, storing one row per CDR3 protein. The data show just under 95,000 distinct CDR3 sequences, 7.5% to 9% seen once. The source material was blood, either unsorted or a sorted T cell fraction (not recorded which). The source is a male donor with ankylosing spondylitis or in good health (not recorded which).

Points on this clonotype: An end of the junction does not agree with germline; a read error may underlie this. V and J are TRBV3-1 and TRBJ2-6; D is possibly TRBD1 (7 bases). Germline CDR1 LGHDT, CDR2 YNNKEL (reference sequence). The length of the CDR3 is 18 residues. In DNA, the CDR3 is TGTACCAGCAGCCGGGGGACAGCACCTCCCTCTGGGGCCAACGTCCTGACTTTC. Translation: CTSSRGTAPPSGANVLTF.

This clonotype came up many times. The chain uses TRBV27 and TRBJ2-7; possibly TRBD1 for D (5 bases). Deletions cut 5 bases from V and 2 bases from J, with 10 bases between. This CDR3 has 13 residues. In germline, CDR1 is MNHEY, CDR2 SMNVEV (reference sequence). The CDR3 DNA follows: TGTGCCAGCAGTCGTCAGGGAACCTACGAGCAGTACTTC. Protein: CASSRQGTYEQYF.

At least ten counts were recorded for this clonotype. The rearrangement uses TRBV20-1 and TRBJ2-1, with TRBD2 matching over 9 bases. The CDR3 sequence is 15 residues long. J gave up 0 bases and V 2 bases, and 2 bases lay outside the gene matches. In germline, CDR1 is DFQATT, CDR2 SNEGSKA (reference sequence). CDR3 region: CSARQAGGSYNEQFF. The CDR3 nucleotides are TGCAGTGCTAGACAAGCGGGGGGCTCCTACAATGAGCAGTTCTTC.

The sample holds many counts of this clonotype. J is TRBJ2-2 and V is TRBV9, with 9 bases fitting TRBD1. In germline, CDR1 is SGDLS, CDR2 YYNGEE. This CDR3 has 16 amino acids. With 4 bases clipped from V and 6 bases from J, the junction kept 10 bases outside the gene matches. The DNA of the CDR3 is TGTGCCAGCAGCATAACAGGGGGCGGTCGAGCCGGGGAGCTGTTTTTT. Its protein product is CASSITGGGRAGELFF.